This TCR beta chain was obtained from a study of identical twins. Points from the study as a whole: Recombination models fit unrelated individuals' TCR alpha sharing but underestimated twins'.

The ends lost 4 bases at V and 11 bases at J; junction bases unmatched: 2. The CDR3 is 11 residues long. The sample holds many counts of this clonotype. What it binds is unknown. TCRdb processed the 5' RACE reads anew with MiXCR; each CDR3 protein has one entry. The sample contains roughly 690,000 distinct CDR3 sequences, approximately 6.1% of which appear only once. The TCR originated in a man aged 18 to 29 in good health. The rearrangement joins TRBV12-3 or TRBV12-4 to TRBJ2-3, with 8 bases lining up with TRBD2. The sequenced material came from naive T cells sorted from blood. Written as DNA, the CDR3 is TGTGCCAGCAGTTCGGGACTAGGGCAGTATTTT. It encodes CASSSGLGQYF.